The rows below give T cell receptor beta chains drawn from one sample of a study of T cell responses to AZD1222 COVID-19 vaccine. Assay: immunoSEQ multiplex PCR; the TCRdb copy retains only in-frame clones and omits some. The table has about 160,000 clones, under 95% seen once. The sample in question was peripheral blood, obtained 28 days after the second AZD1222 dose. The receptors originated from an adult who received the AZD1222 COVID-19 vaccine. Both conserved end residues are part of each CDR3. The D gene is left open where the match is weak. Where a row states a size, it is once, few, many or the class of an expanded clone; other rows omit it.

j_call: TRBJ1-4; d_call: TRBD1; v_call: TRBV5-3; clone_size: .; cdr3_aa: CARSLGQGGGNEKLFF; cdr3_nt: TGTGCCAGAAGCTTGGGTCAGGGGGGCGGTAATGAAAAACTGTTTTTT
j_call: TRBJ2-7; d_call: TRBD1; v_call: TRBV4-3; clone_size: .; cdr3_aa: CASSHRQGVYEQYF; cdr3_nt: TGCGCCAGCAGCCATCGACAGGGAGTATACGAGCAGTACTTC
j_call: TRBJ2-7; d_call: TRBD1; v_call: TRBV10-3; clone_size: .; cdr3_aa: CAISESTRDRGRQYF; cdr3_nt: TGTGCCATCAGTGAGTCGACTCGGGACAGAGGACGGCAGTACTTC
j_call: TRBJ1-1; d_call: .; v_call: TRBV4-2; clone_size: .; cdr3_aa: CASSQLGSGNTEAFF; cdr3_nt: TGTGCCAGCAGCCAACTAGGGTCCGGGAACACTGAAGCTTTCTTT
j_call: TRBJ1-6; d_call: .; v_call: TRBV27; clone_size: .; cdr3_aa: CASSLSGASPLHF; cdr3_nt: TGTGCCAGCAGTTTGTCGGGGGCTTCACCCCTCCACTTT
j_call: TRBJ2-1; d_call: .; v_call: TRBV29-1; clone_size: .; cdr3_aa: CSATGGLLNEQFF; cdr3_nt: TGCAGCGCCACAGGCGGGTTACTGAATGAGCAGTTCTTC
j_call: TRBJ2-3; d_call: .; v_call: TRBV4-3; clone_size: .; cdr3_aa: CASSQASDYTDTQYF; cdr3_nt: TGCGCCAGCAGCCAAGCTTCAGACTACACAGATACGCAGTATTTT
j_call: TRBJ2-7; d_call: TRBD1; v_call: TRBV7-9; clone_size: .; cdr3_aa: CASSSPRGQGIYEQYF; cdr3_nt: TGTGCCAGCAGCTCTCCCCGTGGACAGGGTATCTACGAGCAGTACTTC
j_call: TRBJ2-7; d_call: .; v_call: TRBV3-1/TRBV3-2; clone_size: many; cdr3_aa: CASSHPGLSYEQYF; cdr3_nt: TGTGCCAGCAGCCACCCGGGACTGAGTTACGAGCAGTACTTC
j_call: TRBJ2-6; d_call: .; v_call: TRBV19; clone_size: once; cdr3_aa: CASSLLGAGANVLTF; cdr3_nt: TGTGCCAGTAGCCTCTTAGGTGCTGGGGCCAACGTCCTGACTTTC
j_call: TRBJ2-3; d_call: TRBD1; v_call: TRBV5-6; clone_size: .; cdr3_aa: CASSFIGQATDTQYF; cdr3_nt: TGTGCCAGCAGCTTCATTGGACAGGCGACAGATACGCAGTATTTT
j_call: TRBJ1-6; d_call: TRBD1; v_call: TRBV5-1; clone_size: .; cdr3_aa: CASSTRTGAYNSPLHF; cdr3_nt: TGCGCCAGCAGCACTAGGACAGGGGCCTATAATTCACCCCTCCACTTT
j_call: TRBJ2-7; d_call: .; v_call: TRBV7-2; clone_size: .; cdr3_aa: CASSPGGLKDFSYEQYF; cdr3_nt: TGTGCCAGCAGCCCAGGGGGGTTAAAGGATTTCTCCTACGAGCAGTACTTC
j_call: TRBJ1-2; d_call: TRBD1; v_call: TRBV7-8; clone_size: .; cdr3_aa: CASSPRTGFGYTF; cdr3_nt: TGTGCCAGCAGCCCACGGACAGGGTTTGGCTACACCTTC
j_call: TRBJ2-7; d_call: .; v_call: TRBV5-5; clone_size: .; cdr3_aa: CASSASGAPEQYF; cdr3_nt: TGTGCCAGCAGCGCCAGTGGGGCCCCCGAGCAGTACTTC
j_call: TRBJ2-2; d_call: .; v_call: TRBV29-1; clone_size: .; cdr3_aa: CSVISGSNTGELFF; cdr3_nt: TGCAGCGTTATTAGCGGATCGAACACCGGGGAGCTGTTTTTT
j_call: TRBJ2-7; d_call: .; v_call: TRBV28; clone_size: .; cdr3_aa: CASSFGQLYEQYF; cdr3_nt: TGTGCCAGCAGTTTCGGGCAGCTCTACGAGCAGTACTTC
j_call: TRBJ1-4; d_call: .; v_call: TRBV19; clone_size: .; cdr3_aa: CASSVWSSTNEKLFF; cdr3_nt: TGTGCCAGTAGTGTTTGGAGCTCAACTAATGAAAAACTGTTTTTT
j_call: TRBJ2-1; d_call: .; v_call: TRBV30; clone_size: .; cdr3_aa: CAWSVQIGLDEQFF; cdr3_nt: TGTGCCTGGAGTGTACAAATCGGACTTGATGAGCAGTTCTTC
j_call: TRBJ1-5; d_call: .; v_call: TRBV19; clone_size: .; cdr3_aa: CASSMNGIGQPQHF; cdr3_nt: TGTGCCAGTAGTATGAATGGGATAGGTCAGCCCCAGCATTTT
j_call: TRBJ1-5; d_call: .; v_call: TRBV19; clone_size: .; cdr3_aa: CASTGGDVQPQHF; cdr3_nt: TGTGCCAGTACGGGGGGCGATGTTCAGCCCCAGCATTTT
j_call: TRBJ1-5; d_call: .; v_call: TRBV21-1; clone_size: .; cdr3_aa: CASSKDRGLCSNQPQHF; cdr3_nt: TGTGCCAGCAGCAAAGACAGGGGCTTATGTAGCAATCAGCCCCAGCATTTT
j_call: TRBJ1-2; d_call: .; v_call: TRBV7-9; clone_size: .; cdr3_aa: CASSFGQGRLDYGYTF; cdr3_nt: TGTGCCAGCAGCTTTGGCCAGGGACGTCTTGACTATGGCTACACCTTC